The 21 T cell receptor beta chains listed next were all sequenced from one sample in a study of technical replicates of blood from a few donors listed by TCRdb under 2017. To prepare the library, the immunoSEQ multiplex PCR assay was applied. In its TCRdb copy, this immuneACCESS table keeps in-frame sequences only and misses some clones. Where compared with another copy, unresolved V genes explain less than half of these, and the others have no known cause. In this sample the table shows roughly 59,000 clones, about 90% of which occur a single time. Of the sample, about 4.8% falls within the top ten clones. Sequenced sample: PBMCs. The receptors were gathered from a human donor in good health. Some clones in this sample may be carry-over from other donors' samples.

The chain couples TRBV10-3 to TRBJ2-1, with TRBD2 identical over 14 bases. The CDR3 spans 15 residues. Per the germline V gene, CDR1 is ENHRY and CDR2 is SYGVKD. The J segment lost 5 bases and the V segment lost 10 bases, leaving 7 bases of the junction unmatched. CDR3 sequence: CATRTSGRHDNEQFF. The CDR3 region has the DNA TGTGCCACAAGGACTAGCGGGAGGCATGACAATGAGCAGTTCTTC.

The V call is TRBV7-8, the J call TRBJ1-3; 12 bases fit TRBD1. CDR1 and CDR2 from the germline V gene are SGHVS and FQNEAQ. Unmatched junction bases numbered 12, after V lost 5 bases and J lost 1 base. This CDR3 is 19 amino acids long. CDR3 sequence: CASSTLLKGQGASGNTIYF. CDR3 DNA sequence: TGTGCCAGCAGCACCCTCCTAAAGGGACAGGGGGCTTCTGGAAACACCATATATTTT.

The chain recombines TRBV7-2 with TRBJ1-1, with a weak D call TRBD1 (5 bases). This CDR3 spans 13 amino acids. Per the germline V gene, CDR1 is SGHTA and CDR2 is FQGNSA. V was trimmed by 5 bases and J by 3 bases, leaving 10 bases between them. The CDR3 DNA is TGTGCCAGCAGCCCCCGACAGCACACTGAAGCTTTCTTT. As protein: CASSPRQHTEAFF.

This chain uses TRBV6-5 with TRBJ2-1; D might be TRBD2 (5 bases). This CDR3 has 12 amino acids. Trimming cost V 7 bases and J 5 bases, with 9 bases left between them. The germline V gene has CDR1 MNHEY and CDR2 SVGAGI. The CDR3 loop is CASMGANNEQFF. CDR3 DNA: TGTGCCAGCATGGGAGCTAACAATGAGCAGTTCTTC.

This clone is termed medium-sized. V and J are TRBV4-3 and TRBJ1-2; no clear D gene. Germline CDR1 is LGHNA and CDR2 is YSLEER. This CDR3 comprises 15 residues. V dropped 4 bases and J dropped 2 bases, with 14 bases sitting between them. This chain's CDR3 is CASSPEEEGNYGYTF. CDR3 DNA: TGCGCCAGCAGCCCAGAAGAGGAGGGAAACTATGGCTACACCTTC.

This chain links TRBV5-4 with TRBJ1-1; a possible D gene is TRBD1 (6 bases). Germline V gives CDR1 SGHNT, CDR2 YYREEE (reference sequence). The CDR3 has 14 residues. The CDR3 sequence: CATLPTGKNTEAFF. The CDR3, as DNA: TGTGCTACTTTACCTACAGGGAAAAACACTGAAGCTTTCTTT.

The CDR3 loop is CASSGGGADTQYF. Written as DNA, the CDR3 is TGTGCCAGTAGTGGCGGGGGAGCGGATACGCAGTATTTT. This chain links TRBV19 with TRBJ2-3; 7 nucleotides align to TRBD2. J was trimmed by 6 bases and V by 5 bases; bases with no gene match: 5. This CDR3 has 13 residues. Germline CDR1 reads LNHDA; CDR2 reads SQIVND (reference sequence). Full variable domain (outside the CDR3, taken from reference TRBV19 and TRBJ2-3): DGGITQSPKYLFRKEGQNVTLSCEQNLNHDAMYWYRQDPGQGLRLIYYSQIVNDFQKGDIAEGYSVSREKKESFPLTVTSAQKNPTAFYLCASSGGGADTQYFGPGTRLTVL.

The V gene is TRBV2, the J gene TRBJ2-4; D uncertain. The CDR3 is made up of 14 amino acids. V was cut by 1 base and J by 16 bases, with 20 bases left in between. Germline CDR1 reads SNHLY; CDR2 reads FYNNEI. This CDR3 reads CASSEGARPLLDYF. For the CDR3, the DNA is TGTGCCAGCAGTGAAGGAGCTCGCCCCTTACTTGATTACTTC. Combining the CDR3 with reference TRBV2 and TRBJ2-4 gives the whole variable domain EPEVTQTPSHQVTQMGQEVILRCVPISNHLYFYWYRQILGQKVEFLVSFYNNEISEKSEIFDDQFSVERPDGSNFTLKIRSTKLEDSAMYFCASSEGARPLLDYFGAGTRLSVL.

This chain's CDR3 is CASGTYGQFF. The CDR3 region has the DNA TGTGCCAGCGGTACTTATGGGCAGTTCTTC. The gene calls are TRBV6-1 and TRBJ2-1; no clear D gene. The V gene's germline CDR1 is MNHNS and CDR2 SASEGT. CDR3 size: 10 residues. The germline V and J ends were trimmed by 8 bases and 12 bases, with 11 bases remaining between them.

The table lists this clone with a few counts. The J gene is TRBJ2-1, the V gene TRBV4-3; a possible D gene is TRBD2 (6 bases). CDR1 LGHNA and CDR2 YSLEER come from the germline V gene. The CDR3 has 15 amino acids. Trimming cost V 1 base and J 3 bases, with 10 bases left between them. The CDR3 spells CASSQGLVGYNEQFF. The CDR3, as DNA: TGCGCCAGCAGCCAAGGACTAGTCGGCTACAATGAGCAGTTCTTC.

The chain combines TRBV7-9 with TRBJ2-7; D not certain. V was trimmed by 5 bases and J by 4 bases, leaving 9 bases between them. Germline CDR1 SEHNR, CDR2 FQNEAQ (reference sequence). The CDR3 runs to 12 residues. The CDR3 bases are TGTGCCAGCAGCGAAGATACATACGAGCAGTACTTC. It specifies CASSEDTYEQYF.

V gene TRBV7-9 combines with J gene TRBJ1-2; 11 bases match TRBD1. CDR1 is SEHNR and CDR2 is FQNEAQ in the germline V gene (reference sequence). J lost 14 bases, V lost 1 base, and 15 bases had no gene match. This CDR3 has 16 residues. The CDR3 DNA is TGTGCCAGCAGCTTAGGGGCCGGACAGGGGGCTGGGGCTACAACCTTC. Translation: CASSLGAGQGAGATTF.

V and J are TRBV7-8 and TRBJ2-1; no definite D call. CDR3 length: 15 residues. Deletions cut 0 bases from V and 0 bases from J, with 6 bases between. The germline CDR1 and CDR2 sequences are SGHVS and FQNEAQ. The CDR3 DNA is TGTGCCAGCAGCTTAGCGAGGAGCTCCTACAATGAGCAGTTCTTC. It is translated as CASSLARSSYNEQFF.

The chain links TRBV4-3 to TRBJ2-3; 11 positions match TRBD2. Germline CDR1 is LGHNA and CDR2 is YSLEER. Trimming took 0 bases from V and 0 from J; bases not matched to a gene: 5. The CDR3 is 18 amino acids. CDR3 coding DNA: TGCGCCAGCAGCCAAGATCGACGGACTAGCGGGAGCACAGATACGCAGTATTTT. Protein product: CASSQDRRTSGSTDTQYF.

The chain's CDR3 is CAISGVVGNYGYTF. The DNA of the CDR3 is TGTGCCATCAGCGGGGTTGTCGGGAACTATGGCTACACCTTC. The chain couples TRBV10-3 to TRBJ1-2; D remains ambiguous. V lost 6 bases to trimming and J lost 2 bases, with 13 bases between them. The CDR3 contains 14 residues. CDR1 is ENHRY, CDR2 SYGVKD, per germline.

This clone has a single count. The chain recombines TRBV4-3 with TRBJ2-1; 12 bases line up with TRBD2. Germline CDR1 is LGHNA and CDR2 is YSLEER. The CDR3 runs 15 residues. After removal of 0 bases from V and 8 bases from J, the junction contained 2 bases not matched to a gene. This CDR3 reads CASSQELAGGHEQFF. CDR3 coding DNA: TGCGCCAGCAGCCAAGAACTAGCGGGAGGACATGAGCAGTTCTTC.

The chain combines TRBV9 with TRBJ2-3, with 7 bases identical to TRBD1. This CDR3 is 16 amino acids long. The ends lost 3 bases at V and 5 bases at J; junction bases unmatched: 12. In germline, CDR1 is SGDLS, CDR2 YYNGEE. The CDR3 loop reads CASSGPDMNRGDTQYF. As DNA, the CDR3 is TGTGCCAGCAGCGGACCCGACATGAACAGGGGAGATACGCAGTATTTT. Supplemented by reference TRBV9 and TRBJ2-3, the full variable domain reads DSGVTQTPKHLITATGQRVTLRCSPRSGDLSVYWYQQSLDQGLQFLIQYYNGEERAKGNILERFSAQQFPDLHSELNLSSLELGDSALYFCASSGPDMNRGDTQYFGPGTRLTVL.

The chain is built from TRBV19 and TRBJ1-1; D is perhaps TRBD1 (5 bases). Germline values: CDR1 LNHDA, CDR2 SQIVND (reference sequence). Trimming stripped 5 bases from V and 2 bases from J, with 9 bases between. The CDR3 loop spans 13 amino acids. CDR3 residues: CASSAGQNTEAFF. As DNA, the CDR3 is TGTGCCAGTAGTGCCGGACAAAACACTGAAGCTTTCTTT.

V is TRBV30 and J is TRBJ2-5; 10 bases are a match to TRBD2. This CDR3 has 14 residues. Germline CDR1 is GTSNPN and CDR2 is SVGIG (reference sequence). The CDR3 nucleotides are TGTGCAATGGGACTAAGCGGGGGGGAAGAGACCCAGTACTTC. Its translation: CAMGLSGGEETQYF.

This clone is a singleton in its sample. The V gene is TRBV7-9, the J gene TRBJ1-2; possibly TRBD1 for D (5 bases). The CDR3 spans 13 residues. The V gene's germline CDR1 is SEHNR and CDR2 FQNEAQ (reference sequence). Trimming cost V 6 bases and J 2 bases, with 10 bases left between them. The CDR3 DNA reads TGTGCCAGCAGTTCTCCAGGGAACTATGGCTACACCTTC. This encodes CASSSPGNYGYTF.

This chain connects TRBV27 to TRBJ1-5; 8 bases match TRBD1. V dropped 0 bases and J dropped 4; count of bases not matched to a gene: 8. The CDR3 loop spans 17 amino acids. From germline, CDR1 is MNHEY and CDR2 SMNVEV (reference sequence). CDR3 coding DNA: TGTGCCAGCAGTTTATCGGGTCAGGGGGCGAATAATCAGCCCCAGCATTTT. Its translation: CASSLSGQGANNQPQHF.